This entry features one TCR beta chain sequence. There is no known antigen for this receptor. Base qualities are not provided; no much larger clone lies one nucleotide away. Unstimulated Tregs (CD4+CD25+CD127-), CD4+ non-Tregs (CD4+CD25-), CD4 and CD8 cells were FACS-sorted from thawed PBMCs. Healthy control blood was obtained either as purchased buffy coats or from healthy volunteers. Healthy control blood was separated into PBMCs by Ficoll density gradient and cryopreserved, and patient PBMCs were collected both before and after transplant. This record belongs to a study of Tregs in tolerant kidney transplant recipients (dated by TCRdb to 2018 to 2020). Regarding the complete study: The study applied TCRbeta sequencing to find donor-specific regulatory T cells before combined kidney and bone marrow transplantation and then followed those same cells after transplant. In 3 healthy controls, several methods of expanding Tregs specific for an allogeneic donor were compared by TCRbeta repertoire sequencing. The paper as a whole reports these results and caveats: The most biologically relevant and donor-specific TCRbeta repertoire appeared to be identified by expanding Tregs with activated donor B cells. Biological reproducibility was not directly assessed, although technical replication error appeared to be minimal. Because the study included only a small number of patients, the results must be confirmed in larger populations and under other immunosuppression protocols.

The CDR3 covers 15 residues, taking in both the cysteine and the phenylalanine. This entry keeps only the CDR3 DNA: 45 bases, framed from base 1. V is shortened by 5 bases, J by 5 bases, and the region joining them spans 19 bases. Based on the germline V gene (reference sequence), the CDR1 and CDR2 sequences are SGHNT and YYREEE. For TCRbeta CDR3 sequencing, genomic DNA from the sorted cells was extracted using the QIAGEN DNeasy Blood and Tissue Kit. High-throughput TCRbeta CDR3 sequencing, including PCR amplification with bias correction and internal controls, was performed commercially through immunoSEQ. On the authors' methods: Unique productive TCRbeta sequences were defined by CDR3 nucleotide sequence when primers matched and otherwise by CDR3 amino acid sequence together with Vbeta and Jbeta genes. As a correction for sorting error, sequences shared between sorted populations at a frequency ratio of 2:1 or less were discarded, and the remaining shared sequences were assigned to the higher population. Sequences were defined as donor-reactive when expanded at least 5-fold in CFSE-low cells versus unstimulated cells and present at a frequency of at least 0.01% in CFSE-low cells. Repertoire divergence was quantified by Jensen-Shannon divergence using the top 100 TCRbeta sequences ranked by frequency. When a sample had multiple sequencing runs, each run was corrected for sorting error separately and the runs were then pooled. TCRdb stores this immuneACCESS table with in-frame sequences only. Part of the clones is absent; in the studies checked, under half of the shortfall reflects unresolved V genes, and no reason is known for the rest. The V and J calls and clone size were taken over from that table, and D and trimming were inferred from the DNA. The sample contains hundreds of thousands of clones, 84% of them found a single time. The ten largest make up less than 0.75% of the sample.

The TCR comes from a human donor in good health. Recombination joined TRBV5-4 with TRBJ2-5, and possibly TRBD1, on 6 matching bases. The specimen sequenced was CD4+ T cells from blood. The encoded CDR3 is CASSFDQGRFETQYF. The base sequence is TGTGCCAGCAGTTTCGATCAGGGGCGCTTCGAGACCCAGTACTTC.